This T cell receptor (beta chain) was identified in a study of cytomegalovirus exposure and HLA in healthy donors. The CDR3 runs 15 residues. PCR used 60 Vbeta primers and 13 Jbeta primers. Using immunoSEQ multiplex PCR, the repertoire was profiled, and TCRdb retains in-frame clones only, with some absent. The sample yields more than 150,000 clones, around 83% seen once. V gene TRBV21-1 combines with J gene TRBJ2-7; the tabulated D call, TRBD1, remains unverified against the DNA. TRBV21-1 is classified as a pseudogene. This clonotype originated in a woman under 30 in good health and CMV-seronegative. Sequencing input: PBMCs. Here the CDR3 reads CASSKFRTGAKEQYF. The CDR3 DNA reads as TGTGCCAGCAGCAAATTCAGGACAGGGGCCAAGGAGCAGTACTTC.